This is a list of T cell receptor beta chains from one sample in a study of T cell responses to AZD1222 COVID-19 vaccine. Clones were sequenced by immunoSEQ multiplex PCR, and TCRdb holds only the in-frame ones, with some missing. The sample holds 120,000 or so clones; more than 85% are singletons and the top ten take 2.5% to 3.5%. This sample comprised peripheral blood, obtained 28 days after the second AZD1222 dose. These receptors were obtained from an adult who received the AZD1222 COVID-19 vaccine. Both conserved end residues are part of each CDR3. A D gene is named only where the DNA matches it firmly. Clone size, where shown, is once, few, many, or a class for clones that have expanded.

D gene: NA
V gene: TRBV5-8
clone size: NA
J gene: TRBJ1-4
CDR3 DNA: TGTGCCAGCAGCTTGCTATGGGCTAATGAAAAACTGTTTTTT
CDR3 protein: CASSLLWANEKLFF

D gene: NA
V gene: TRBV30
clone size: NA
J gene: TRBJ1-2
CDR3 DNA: TGTGCCTGGAGCGCCGGGACCTCTCAAGATGGCTACACCTTC
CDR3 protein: CAWSAGTSQDGYTF

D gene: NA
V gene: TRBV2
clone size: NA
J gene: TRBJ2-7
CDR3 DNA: TGTGCCAGCAGTGGTGTCAGGGCAGGCGAGCAGTACTTC
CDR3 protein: CASSGVRAGEQYF

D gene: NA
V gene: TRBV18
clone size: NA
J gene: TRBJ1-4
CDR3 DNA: TGTGCCAGCTCCCCGCGGACGTGGGAAAAACTGTTTTTT
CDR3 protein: CASSPRTWEKLFF

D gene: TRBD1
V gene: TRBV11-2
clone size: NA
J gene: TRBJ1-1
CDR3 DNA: TGTGCCAGCAGCTTAGGAGGGGACAGGGGGCGCATCAACACTGAAGCTTTCTTT
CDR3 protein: CASSLGGDRGRINTEAFF

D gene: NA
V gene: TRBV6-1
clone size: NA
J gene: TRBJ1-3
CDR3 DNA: TGTGCCAGCAGTGAAATAACGGTTCTTGGAAACACCATATATTTT
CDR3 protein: CASSEITVLGNTIYF

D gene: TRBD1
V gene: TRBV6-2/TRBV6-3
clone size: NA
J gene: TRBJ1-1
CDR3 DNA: TGTGCCAGCAGTGCTCAGGGGGCGAGTAAAAAAACTTTCTTT
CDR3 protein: CASSAQGASKKTFF

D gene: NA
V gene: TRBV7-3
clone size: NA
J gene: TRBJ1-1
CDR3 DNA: TGTGCCAGCAGCCCGCCCGGGGGTTCTGAAGCTTTCTTT
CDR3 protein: CASSPPGGSEAFF

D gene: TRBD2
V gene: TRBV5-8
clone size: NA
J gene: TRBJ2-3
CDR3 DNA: TGTGCCAGCAGCCGGGGACTAGCGGGAGGAGATACGCAGTATTTT
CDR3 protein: CASSRGLAGGDTQYF

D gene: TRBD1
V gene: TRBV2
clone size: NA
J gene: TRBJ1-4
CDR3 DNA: TGTGCCAGCAAGACAGGGCGGGCTAATGAAAAACTGTTTTTT
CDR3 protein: CASKTGRANEKLFF

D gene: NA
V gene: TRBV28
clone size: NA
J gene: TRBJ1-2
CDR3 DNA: TGTGCCAGCAAGGCAACTAACTATGGCTACACCTTC
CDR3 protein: CASKATNYGYTF

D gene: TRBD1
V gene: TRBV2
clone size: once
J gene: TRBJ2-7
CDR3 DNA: TGTGCCAGCAGTGGGGACAGATCCTACGAGCAGTACTTC
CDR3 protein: CASSGDRSYEQYF

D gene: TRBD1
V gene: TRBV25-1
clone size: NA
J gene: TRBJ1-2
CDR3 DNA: TGTGCCAGCAGTGTGACAGGGAGTAACTATGGCTACACCTTC
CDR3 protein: CASSVTGSNYGYTF

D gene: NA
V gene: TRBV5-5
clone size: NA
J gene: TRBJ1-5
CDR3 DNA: TGTGCCAGCAGCGGTACGGACCAGGGCCAGCCCCAGCATTTT
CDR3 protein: CASSGTDQGQPQHF

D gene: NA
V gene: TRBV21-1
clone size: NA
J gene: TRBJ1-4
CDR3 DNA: TGTGCCAGCAGCAAAAGGACAGGCATTCGAGAAAAACTGTTTTTT
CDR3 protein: CASSKRTGIREKLFF

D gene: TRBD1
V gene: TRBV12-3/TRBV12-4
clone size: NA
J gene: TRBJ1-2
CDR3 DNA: TGTGCCAGCGGCGGACAGGACTATGGCTACACCTTC
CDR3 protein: CASGGQDYGYTF

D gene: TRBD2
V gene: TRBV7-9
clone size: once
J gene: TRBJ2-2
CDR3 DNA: TGTGCCAGCAGCTTAGGGGTAGCGGGAAGGACCGGGGAGCTGTTTTTT
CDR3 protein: CASSLGVAGRTGELFF

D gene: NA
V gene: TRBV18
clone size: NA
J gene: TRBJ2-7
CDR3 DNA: TGTGCCAGCTCACCACACGACTACGAGCAGTACTTC
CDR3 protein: CASSPHDYEQYF

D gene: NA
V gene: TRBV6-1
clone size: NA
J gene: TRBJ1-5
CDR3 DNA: TGTGCCAGCAGTGAAAGCTATTCTCAGCCCCAGCATTTT
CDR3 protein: CASSESYSQPQHF

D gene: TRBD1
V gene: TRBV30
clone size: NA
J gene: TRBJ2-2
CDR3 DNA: TGTGCCTGGAGCCTCGGACAGGCCGGGGAGCTGTTTTTT
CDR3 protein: CAWSLGQAGELFF

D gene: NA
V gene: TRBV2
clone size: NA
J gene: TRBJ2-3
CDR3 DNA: TGTGCCAGCAGTCTCACAGATACGCAGTATTTT
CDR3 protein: CASSLTDTQYF

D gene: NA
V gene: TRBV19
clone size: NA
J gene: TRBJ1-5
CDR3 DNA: TGTGCCAGTAGTCGGGGGCGCGATCAGCCCCAGCATTTT
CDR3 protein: CASSRGRDQPQHF

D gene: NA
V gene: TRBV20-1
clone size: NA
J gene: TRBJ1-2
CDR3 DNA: TGCAGTGCTAGGAGTGGCTATGGCTACACCTTC
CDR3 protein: CSARSGYGYTF

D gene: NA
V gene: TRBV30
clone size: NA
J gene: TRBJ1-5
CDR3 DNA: TGTGCCTGGAGTCGGGGGGCTAATAGCAATCAGCCCCAGCATTTT
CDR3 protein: CAWSRGANSNQPQHF

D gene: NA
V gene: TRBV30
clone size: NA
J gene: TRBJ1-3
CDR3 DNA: TGTGCCTGGAGTGCAGAAGCGTCCTCTGGAAACACCATATATTTT
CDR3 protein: CAWSAEASSGNTIYF

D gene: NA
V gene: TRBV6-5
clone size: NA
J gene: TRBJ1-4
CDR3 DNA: TGTGCCAGCAGGAGAGGGAATGAAAAACTGTTTTTT
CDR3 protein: CASRRGNEKLFF